Listed below are T cell receptor beta chains from one sample, sequenced in a study of siplizumab effects on memory and regulatory T cells. The table came from immunoSEQ multiplex PCR; TCRdb's copy has only in-frame clones and leaves some out. The sample carries some 110,000 clones, about 93% recorded once. The sequenced sample was Tregs sorted from blood. These TCRs come from a human donor in good health. The CDR3 runs from the conserved cysteine through the conserved F or W. The D gene is left open where the match is weak. A clone size is listed for some rows: how often the clone was seen (once, few, many), or a class if it is expanded.

>NA|TRBJ1-2|NA|TRBV5-1
CASSLARNYGYTF
TGCGCCAGCAGCTTGGCAAGGAACTATGGCTACACCTTC
>NA|TRBJ2-7|TRBD2|TRBV5-4
CASSLGRWTSGYEQYF
TGTGCCAGCAGCTTGGGGAGGTGGACTAGCGGTTACGAGCAGTACTTC
>once|TRBJ1-1|NA|TRBV9
CASSPPEPTEAFF
TGTGCCAGCAGCCCCCCGGAGCCCACTGAAGCTTTCTTT
>NA|TRBJ2-7|NA|TRBV6-5
CASSYGEHYEQYF
TGTGCCAGCAGTTACGGAGAGCACTACGAGCAGTACTTC
>NA|TRBJ2-7|NA|TRBV5-4
CASSLTSSYEQYF
TGTGCCAGCAGCTTGACGAGCTCCTACGAGCAGTACTTC
>few|TRBJ2-7|NA|TRBV5-1
CASSLREGEQYF
TGCGCCAGCAGCTTGCGGGAAGGAGAGCAGTACTTC
>NA|TRBJ2-6|NA|TRBV7-9
CASSFQGGFSGANVLTF
TGTGCCAGCAGCTTTCAGGGGGGTTTCTCTGGGGCCAACGTCCTGACTTTC
>NA|TRBJ2-7|NA|TRBV5-4
CASSNSGSSYEQYF
TGTGCCAGCAGCAATAGCGGAAGCTCCTACGAGCAGTACTTC
>NA|TRBJ2-1|TRBD2|TRBV6-4
CASKDWGGSNEQFF
TGTGCCAGCAAGGACTGGGGGGGGAGCAATGAGCAGTTCTTC
>NA|TRBJ2-7|NA|TRBV2
CASTAGLLGYEQYF
TGTGCCAGCACCGCGGGCCTTCTAGGGTACGAGCAGTACTTC
>NA|TRBJ1-2|NA|TRBV6-1
CASSEFPGRAYGYTF
TGTGCCAGCAGTGAATTCCCGGGACGAGCGTATGGCTACACCTTC
>NA|TRBJ2-7|NA|TRBV6-5
CASGRGLSYEQYF
TGTGCCAGCGGGCGGGGGCTATCCTACGAGCAGTACTTC
>NA|TRBJ1-1|TRBD1|TRBV5-1
CASSLGQGVGTEAFF
TGCGCCAGCAGCTTGGGACAGGGGGTGGGCACTGAAGCTTTCTTT
>NA|TRBJ1-4|NA|TRBV5-1
CASRTGINEKLFF
TGCGCCAGCAGGACAGGCATAAATGAAAAACTGTTTTTT
>NA|TRBJ1-6|NA|TRBV19
CATSAGVSANSPLHF
TGTGCCACTTCGGCTGGGGTTTCGGCTAATTCACCCCTCCACTTT
>NA|TRBJ2-3|TRBD2|TRBV18
CASSLTSGTDTQYF
TGTGCCAGCTCATTGACTAGCGGCACAGATACGCAGTATTTT
>NA|TRBJ2-2|NA|TRBV28
CASSPSGRQARTGELFF
TGTGCCAGCAGCCCCTCTGGCCGACAGGCCCGCACCGGGGAGCTGTTTTTT
>NA|TRBJ1-2|NA|TRBV5-1
CASSPQAGDYTF
TGCGCCAGCAGCCCGCAAGCCGGGGACTACACCTTC
>NA|TRBJ2-3|TRBD2|TRBV6-5
CASSYSVAGNTDTQYF
TGTGCCAGCAGTTACTCGGTAGCGGGGAACACAGATACGCAGTATTTT
>NA|TRBJ2-3|TRBD2|TRBV18
CASSPPTSDADTQYF
TGTGCCAGCTCACCACCGACTAGCGACGCAGATACGCAGTATTTT
>NA|TRBJ2-7|NA|TRBV5-1
CASSFIGGVTYEQYF
TGCGCCAGCAGCTTTATTGGGGGAGTCACCTACGAGCAGTACTTC
>once|TRBJ1-6|NA|TRBV27
CASRTRTGSYNSPLHF
TGTGCCAGCCGGACCAGAACGGGGTCCTATAATTCACCCCTCCACTTT
>once|TRBJ1-4|NA|TRBV11-3
CASSLDGLPNEKLFF
TGTGCCAGCAGCTTAGACGGTTTGCCTAATGAAAAACTGTTTTTT
>NA|TRBJ2-1|NA|TRBV7-9
CASSSGLPGDEQFF
TGTGCCAGCAGCTCGGGCCTCCCGGGCGATGAGCAGTTCTTC
>NA|TRBJ2-1|NA|TRBV7-2
CASSLQPTGSSFF
TGTGCCAGCAGCTTACAACCGACGGGCAGTTCGTTCTTC
>NA|TRBJ2-6|NA|TRBV5-1
CASSRNRAGANVLTF
TGCGCCAGCAGCCGTAACAGGGCTGGGGCCAACGTCCTGACTTTC